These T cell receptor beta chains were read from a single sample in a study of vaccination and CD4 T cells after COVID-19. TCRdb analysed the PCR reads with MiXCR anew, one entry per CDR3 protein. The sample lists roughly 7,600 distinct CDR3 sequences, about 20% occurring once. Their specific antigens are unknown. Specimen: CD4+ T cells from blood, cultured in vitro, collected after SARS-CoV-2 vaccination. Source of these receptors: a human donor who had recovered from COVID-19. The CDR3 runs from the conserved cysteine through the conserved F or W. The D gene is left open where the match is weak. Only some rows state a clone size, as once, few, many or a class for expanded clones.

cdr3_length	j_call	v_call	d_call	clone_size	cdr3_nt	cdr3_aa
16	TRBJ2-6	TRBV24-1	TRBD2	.	TGTGCCACCAGTTCCCAGGGAGGGCCTGGGGCCAACGTCCTGACTTTC	CATSSQGGPGANVLTF
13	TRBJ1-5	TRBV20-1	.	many	TGCAGTGCCCCTCTCGGTGGCAATCAGCCCCAGCATTTT	CSAPLGGNQPQHF
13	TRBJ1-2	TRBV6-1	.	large	TGTGCCAGCAGCCAGCAGGGGTACTATGGCTACACCTTC	CASSQQGYYGYTF
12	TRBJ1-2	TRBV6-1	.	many	TGTGCCACGTCAGAGGGGCCCTATGGCTACACCTTC	CATSEGPYGYTF
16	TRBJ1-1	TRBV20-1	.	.	TGCAGTAAACTAGAGGCGACAGGCGGAATGAACACTGAAGCTTTCTTT	CSKLEATGGMNTEAFF
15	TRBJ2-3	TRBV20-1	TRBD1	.	TGCAGTGCGAAAACCGGGACAGGGGGCGCAGATACGCAGTATTTT	CSAKTGTGGADTQYF
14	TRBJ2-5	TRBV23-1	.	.	TGCGCCAGCAGTCATCCCCGACAGCAAGAGACCCAGTACTTC	CASSHPRQQETQYF
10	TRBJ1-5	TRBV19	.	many	TGTGCCAGTAGGGGCCAGCCCCAGCATTTT	CASRGQPQHF
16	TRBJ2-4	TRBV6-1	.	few	TGTGCCAGCAGTCCCGTGGGGGGCCTAGCCAAAAACATTCAGTACTTC	CASSPVGGLAKNIQYF
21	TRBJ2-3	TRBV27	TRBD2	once	TGTGCCAGCAGTTTACGCAGACTAGCGGGGGGTAAATTATCTAGCACAGATACGCAGTATTTT	CASSLRRLAGGKLSSTDTQYF
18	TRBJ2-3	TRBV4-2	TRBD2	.	TGTGCCAGCAGCCAAGGGGACGGGAGGGCCGGGGGCACAGATACGCAGTATTTT	CASSQGDGRAGGTDTQYF
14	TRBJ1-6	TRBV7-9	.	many	TGTGCCAGCAGCTTAGCGGGAGATAATTCACCCCTCCACTTT	CASSLAGDNSPLHF
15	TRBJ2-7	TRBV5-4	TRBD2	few	TGTGCCAGCAGCTTGGTTGCTAGCGGGGGATACGAGCAGTACTTC	CASSLVASGGYEQYF
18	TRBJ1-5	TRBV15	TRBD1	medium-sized	TGTGCCACCAGCAGAAGGACAGGAAGCACATATAGCAATCAGCCCCAGCATTTT	CATSRRTGSTYSNQPQHF
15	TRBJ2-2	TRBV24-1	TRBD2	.	TGTGCCACCAGTGATCTAGCGGGGGACACCGGGGAGCTGTTTTTT	CATSDLAGDTGELFF